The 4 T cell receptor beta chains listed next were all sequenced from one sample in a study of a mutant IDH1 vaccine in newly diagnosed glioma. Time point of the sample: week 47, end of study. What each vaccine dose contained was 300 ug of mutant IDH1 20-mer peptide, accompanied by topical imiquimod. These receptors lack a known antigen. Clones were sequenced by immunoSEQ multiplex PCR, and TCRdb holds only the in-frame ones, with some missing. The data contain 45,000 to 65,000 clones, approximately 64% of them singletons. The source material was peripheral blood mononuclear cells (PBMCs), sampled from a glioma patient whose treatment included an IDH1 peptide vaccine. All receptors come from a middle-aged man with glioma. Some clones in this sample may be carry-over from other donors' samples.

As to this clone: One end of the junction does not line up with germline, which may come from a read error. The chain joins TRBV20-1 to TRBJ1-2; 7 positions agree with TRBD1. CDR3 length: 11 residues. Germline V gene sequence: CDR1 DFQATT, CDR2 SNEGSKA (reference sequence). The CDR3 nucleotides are TGCAGTGCTAGAACTCGGACAGGTGGGGCCTTC. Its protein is CSARTRTGGAF.

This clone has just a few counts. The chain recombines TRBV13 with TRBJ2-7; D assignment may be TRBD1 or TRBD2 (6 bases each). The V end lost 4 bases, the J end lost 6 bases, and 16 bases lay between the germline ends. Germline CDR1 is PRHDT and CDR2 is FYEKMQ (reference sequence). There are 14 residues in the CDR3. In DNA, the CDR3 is TGTGCCAGCAGCTCGGACCGAGGGGGGTCCGAGCAGTACTTC. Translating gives CASSSDRGGSEQYF.

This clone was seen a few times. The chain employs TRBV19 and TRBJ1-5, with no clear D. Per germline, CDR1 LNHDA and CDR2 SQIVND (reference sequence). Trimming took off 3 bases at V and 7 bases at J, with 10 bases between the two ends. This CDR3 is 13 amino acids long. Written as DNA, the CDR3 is TGTGCCAGTAGTATTTTTCCGTCCCAGCCCCAGCATTTT. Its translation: CASSIFPSQPQHF.

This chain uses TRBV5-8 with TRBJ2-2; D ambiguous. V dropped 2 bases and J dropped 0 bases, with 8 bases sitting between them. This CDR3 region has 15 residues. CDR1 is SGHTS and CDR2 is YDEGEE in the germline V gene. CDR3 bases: TGTGCCAGCAGCTTAGGCGATTCGAACACCGGGGAGCTGTTTTTT. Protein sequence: CASSLGDSNTGELFF.